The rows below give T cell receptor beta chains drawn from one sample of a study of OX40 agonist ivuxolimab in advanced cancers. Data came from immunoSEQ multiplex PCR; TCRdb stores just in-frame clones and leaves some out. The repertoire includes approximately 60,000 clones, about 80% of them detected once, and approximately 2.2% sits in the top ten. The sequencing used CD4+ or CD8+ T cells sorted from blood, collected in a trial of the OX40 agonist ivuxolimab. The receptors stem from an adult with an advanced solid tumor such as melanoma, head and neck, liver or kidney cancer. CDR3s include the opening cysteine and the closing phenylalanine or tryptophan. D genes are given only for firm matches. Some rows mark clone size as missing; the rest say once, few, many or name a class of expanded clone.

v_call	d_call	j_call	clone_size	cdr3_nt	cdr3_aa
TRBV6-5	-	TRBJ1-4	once	TGTGCCAGCAGGTCGGAGGAAAAACTGTTTTTT	CASRSEEKLFF
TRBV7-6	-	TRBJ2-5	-	TGTGCCAGCAGCTTAGCGTGGCCAGATCAAGAGACCCAGTACTTC	CASSLAWPDQETQYF
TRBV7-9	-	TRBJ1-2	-	TGTGCCAGCAGCATTCAAGCCACAGGGCCTGGCTACACCTTC	CASSIQATGPGYTF
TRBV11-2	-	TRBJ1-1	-	TGTGCCAGCAGCTTATCCTCGGATTACACTGAAGCTTTCTTT	CASSLSSDYTEAFF
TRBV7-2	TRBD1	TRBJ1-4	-	TGTGCCAGCAGCTTAGCCCTGGGACAGGGGAATGAAAAACTGTTTTTT	CASSLALGQGNEKLFF
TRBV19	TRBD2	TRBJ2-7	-	TGTGCCAGTAGTATACCTGGGGGGGAGACTTCCTACGAGCAGTACTTC	CASSIPGGETSYEQYF
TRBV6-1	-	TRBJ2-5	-	TGTGCCAGCAGCGTAGCGACCAAGACCCAGTACTTC	CASSVATKTQYF
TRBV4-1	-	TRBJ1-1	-	TGCGCCAGCAGCCAAGATGGGCCGAAGCCTCTTGAAGCTTTCTTT	CASSQDGPKPLEAFF
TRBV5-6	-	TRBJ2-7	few	TGTGCCAGCAGCTCCCCAAGACGGGGGGCTAGGGACGAGCAGTACTTC	CASSSPRRGARDEQYF
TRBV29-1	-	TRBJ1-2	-	TGCAGCGTTGAGCTGACAGGAGACTATGGCTACACCTTC	CSVELTGDYGYTF
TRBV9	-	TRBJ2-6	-	TGTGCCAGCAGCGTTAAGTCGGGAACAGGCCGCTCTGGGGCCAACGTCCTGACTTTC	CASSVKSGTGRSGANVLTF
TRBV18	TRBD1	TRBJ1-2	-	TGTGCCAGCTCACCTGGGGACAGACGGTTTTATGGCTACACCTTC	CASSPGDRRFYGYTF
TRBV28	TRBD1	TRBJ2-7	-	TGTGCCAGCAGTAGAGGACAGGGGGCGCCCTACGAGCAGTACTTC	CASSRGQGAPYEQYF
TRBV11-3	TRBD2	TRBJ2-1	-	TGTGCCAGCAGCTTAGAAGCTAGCGGGAGGGCCGAGGAGCAGTTCTTC	CASSLEASGRAEEQFF
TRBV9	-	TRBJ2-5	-	TGTGCCAGCAGCGTAGCAACCACGGGGACCCAGTACTTC	CASSVATTGTQYF
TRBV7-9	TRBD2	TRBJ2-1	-	TGTGCCAGCACTATGGGGGGGTACTACAATGAGCAGTTCTTC	CASTMGGYYNEQFF
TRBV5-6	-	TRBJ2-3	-	TGTGCCAGCAGCTTGGACTGGGGCTATAATACGCAGTATTTT	CASSLDWGYNTQYF
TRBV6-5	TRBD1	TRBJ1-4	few	TGTGCCAGCAGTCGACACGGACAGGGCAGTGAAAAACTGTTTTTT	CASSRHGQGSEKLFF
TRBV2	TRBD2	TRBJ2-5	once	TGTGCCAGCGGGACTAGCGGGGAGACCCAGTACTTC	CASGTSGETQYF
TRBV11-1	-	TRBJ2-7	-	TGTGCCAGCAGGCCCAACGAGGGATACTACGAGCAGTACTTC	CASRPNEGYYEQYF
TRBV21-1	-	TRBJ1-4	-	TGTGCCAGCAGCAGGCCCGACAGCCCTGAGCTGTTTTTT	CASSRPDSPELFF
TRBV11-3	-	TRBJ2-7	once	TGTGCCAGCAGCTTAAGCCCTAGCGTTTACGAGCAGTACTTC	CASSLSPSVYEQYF